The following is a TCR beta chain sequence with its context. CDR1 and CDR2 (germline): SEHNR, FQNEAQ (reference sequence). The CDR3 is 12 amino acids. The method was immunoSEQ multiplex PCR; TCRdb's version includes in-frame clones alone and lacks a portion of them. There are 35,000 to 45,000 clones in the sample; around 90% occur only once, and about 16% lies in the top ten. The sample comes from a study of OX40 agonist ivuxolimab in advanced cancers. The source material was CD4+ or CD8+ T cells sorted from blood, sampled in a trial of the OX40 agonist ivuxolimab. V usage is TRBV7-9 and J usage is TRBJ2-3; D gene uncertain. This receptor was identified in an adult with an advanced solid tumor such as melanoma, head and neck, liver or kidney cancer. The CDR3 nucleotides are TGTGCTTCCGGCCCGAGAGAGGATACGCAGTATTTT. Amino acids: CASGPREDTQYF.